This is a list of T cell receptor beta chains from one sample in a study of cytomegalovirus exposure and HLA in healthy donors. The protocol was immunoSEQ multiplex PCR, while the TCRdb copy is restricted to in-frame clones and leaves out a portion. The sample has approximately 190,000 clones, 77% seen once. Sequenced input: PBMCs. Receptors originate from a woman aged 30 to 39 in good health and CMV-seropositive. Both conserved end residues are part of each CDR3. The D gene is left open where the match is weak. Clone size appears in some rows only: once, few, many, or a class for an expanded clone.

j_call: TRBJ1-2
d_call: -
v_call: TRBV20-1
clone_size: -
cdr3_nt: TGCAGTGCTTCACAGGGAGCTGGCTACACCTTC
cdr3_aa: CSASQGAGYTF

j_call: TRBJ2-5
d_call: -
v_call: TRBV28
clone_size: -
cdr3_nt: TGTGCCAGCAGGGGGGGTGGGATAGGGACCCAGTACTTC
cdr3_aa: CASRGGGIGTQYF

j_call: TRBJ1-2
d_call: TRBD1
v_call: TRBV15
clone_size: -
cdr3_nt: TGTGCCACCAGCAGAGGAACAGGGGCTAAGTATGGCTACACCTTC
cdr3_aa: CATSRGTGAKYGYTF

j_call: TRBJ2-2
d_call: -
v_call: TRBV5-4
clone_size: -
cdr3_nt: TGTGCCAGCAGCCCGGGACTGAACACCGGGGAGCTGTTTTTT
cdr3_aa: CASSPGLNTGELFF

j_call: TRBJ1-2
d_call: -
v_call: TRBV6-5
clone_size: few
cdr3_nt: -
cdr3_aa: CASSHAFGEGYTF

j_call: TRBJ1-1
d_call: TRBD1
v_call: TRBV19
clone_size: -
cdr3_nt: TGTGCCAGTAGTCCTAGGAGACAGGGAGTCACTGAAGCTTTCTTT
cdr3_aa: CASSPRRQGVTEAFF

j_call: TRBJ2-4
d_call: TRBD1
v_call: TRBV7-2
clone_size: -
cdr3_nt: TGTGCCAGCAGCCGGGACAGTAAAAACATTCAGTACTTC
cdr3_aa: CASSRDSKNIQYF

j_call: TRBJ1-4
d_call: -
v_call: TRBV30
clone_size: -
cdr3_nt: TGTGCCTCTGGCCCTGGGCCTAATGAAAAACTGTTTTTT
cdr3_aa: CASGPGPNEKLFF

j_call: TRBJ1-2
d_call: TRBD1
v_call: TRBV5-1
clone_size: -
cdr3_nt: TGCGCCAGCAGCTTCAGCAGGGGGCATGGTTATGGCTACACCTTC
cdr3_aa: CASSFSRGHGYGYTF

j_call: TRBJ2-3
d_call: -
v_call: TRBV5-6
clone_size: once
cdr3_nt: TGTGCCAGCAGCCGCGCCCTCCGAGGCTTCGATACGCAGTATTTT
cdr3_aa: CASSRALRGFDTQYF

j_call: TRBJ2-4
d_call: -
v_call: TRBV6-5
clone_size: -
cdr3_nt: TGTGCCAGCGCCGCGGGGGCTCTAGCCAAAAACATTCAGTACTTC
cdr3_aa: CASAAGALAKNIQYF

j_call: TRBJ2-5
d_call: TRBD1
v_call: TRBV29-1
clone_size: once
cdr3_nt: TGCAGCGTTGCCCCGGACAGGGGGCCGGAGACCCAGTACTTC
cdr3_aa: CSVAPDRGPETQYF

j_call: TRBJ1-6
d_call: -
v_call: TRBV28
clone_size: -
cdr3_nt: TGTGCCAGCAGTTTATTTTGGGCGGCCGGGGGGGGGAATTCACCCCTCCACTTT
cdr3_aa: CASSLFWAAGGGNSPLHF

j_call: TRBJ1-3
d_call: -
v_call: TRBV7-9
clone_size: once
cdr3_nt: TGTGCCAGCAGCGGAGACAGGCCGGGAGGAAACACCATATATTTT
cdr3_aa: CASSGDRPGGNTIYF

j_call: TRBJ2-7
d_call: TRBD2
v_call: TRBV5-1
clone_size: -
cdr3_nt: TGCGCCAGCAGCCTAGCGGTAGCGGGGGGCCCCTACGAGCAGTACTTC
cdr3_aa: CASSLAVAGGPYEQYF

j_call: TRBJ1-1
d_call: -
v_call: TRBV28
clone_size: -
cdr3_nt: TGTGCCAGCAGTTTACCCACAGGGCGAACTTTCTTT
cdr3_aa: CASSLPTGRTFF